Shown below are 8 T cell receptor beta chains from a single sample sequenced in a study of T cell responses to AZD1222 COVID-19 vaccine. Data came from immunoSEQ multiplex PCR; TCRdb stores just in-frame clones and leaves some out. The data contain 100,000 to 120,000 clones, approximately 88% of them singletons. The specimen comprised peripheral blood, sampled 28 days after the second AZD1222 dose. These receptors came from an adult who received the AZD1222 COVID-19 vaccine.

J is TRBJ1-3 and V is TRBV9, with TRBD1 matching 8 bases. CDR3 size: 14 residues. V lost 4 bases, J lost 8 bases, and 8 bases stayed unmatched. In germline, CDR1 is SGDLS, CDR2 YYNGEE. The chain's CDR3 is CASSTGQGGDTIYF. The CDR3 DNA follows: TGTGCCAGCAGCACCGGACAGGGAGGAGACACCATATATTTT.

This chain links TRBV18 with TRBJ2-5; D gene uncertain. V gave up 0 bases and J gave up 4 bases, with 12 bases separating them. There are 15 residues in the CDR3. Per germline, CDR1 KGHSH and CDR2 LQKENI. CDR3 bases: TGTGCCAGCTCACCACCGCCAAGGGTTGCAGAGACCCAGTACTTC. As protein: CASSPPPRVAETQYF.

The CDR3 sequence: CASSGAVGQPQHF. For the CDR3, the DNA is TGTGCCAGCAGCGGGGCTGTCGGTCAGCCCCAGCATTTT. The chain is built from TRBV5-6 and TRBJ1-5, with a weak D call TRBD1 (5 bases). V was shortened by 4 bases and J by 6 bases, with 11 bases between the two germline ends. Germline CDR1 SGHDT, CDR2 YYEEEE. This CDR3 has 13 residues. Drawing the rest from reference TRBV5-6 and TRBJ1-5, the complete variable domain is DAGVTQSPTHLIKTRGQQVTLRCSPKSGHDTVSWYQQALGQGPQFIFQYYEEEERQRGNFPDRFSGHQFPNYSSELNVNALLLGDSALYLCASSGAVGQPQHFGDGTRLSIL.

V is TRBV6-6 and J is TRBJ1-1, with D possibly TRBD1 on 5 matching bases. The CDR3 extends over 14 amino acids. Trimming removed 0 bases at V and 6 bases at J, with 11 bases between. CDR1 is MNHNY and CDR2 is SVGAGI in the germline V gene (reference sequence). CDR3 loop: CASSYSGGKAEAFF. The DNA for the CDR3 is TGTGCCAGCAGTTACTCCGGGGGGAAGGCTGAAGCTTTCTTT.

The J gene is TRBJ1-2, the V gene TRBV7-2; a possible D gene is TRBD1 (5 bases). Trimming pared 0 bases from V and 6 bases from J, leaving 11 bases between. Germline CDR1 is SGHTA and CDR2 is FQGNSA. The CDR3 covers 14 residues. The DNA for the CDR3 is TGTGCCAGCAGCTTAGCATCTTTCAGGGATGGCTACACCTTC. Protein product: CASSLASFRDGYTF.

This chain uses TRBV4-2 with TRBJ1-2; TRBD1 might be the D (5 bases). CDR1 is LGHNA, CDR2 YNFKEQ, per germline. The CDR3 is 13 amino acids. V was shortened by 3 bases and J by 4 bases, with 9 bases between the two germline ends. CDR3 region: CASSHGGLYGYTF. In nucleotides, the CDR3 is TGTGCCAGCAGCCACGGGGGACTCTATGGCTACACCTTC.

The chain is built from TRBV6-5 and TRBJ1-5, with TRBD1 matching over 10 bases. Germline V gene lookup returns CDR1 MNHEY and CDR2 SVGAGI. V trimming: 4 bases; J trimming: 6 bases; junction bases outside the gene matches: 6. This CDR3 has 15 amino acids. The CDR3 sequence is CASSSRTGGVQPQHF. In DNA, the CDR3 is TGTGCCAGCAGTTCCCGGACAGGGGGTGTTCAGCCCCAGCATTTT.

For this clone: This same CDR3 is encoded by further DNA sequences in the sample. The rearrangement links TRBV3-1 (or the pseudogene TRBV3-2) to TRBJ2-7; D may be TRBD1 (5 bases). CDR1 LGHDT and CDR2 YNNKEL come from the germline V gene (reference sequence). The CDR3 is made up of 13 amino acids. V was shortened by 1 base and J by 2 bases, with 6 bases between the two germline ends. This CDR3 reads CASSQGQTYEQYF. The CDR3, as DNA: TGTGCCAGCAGCCAAGGACAGACCTACGAGCAGTACTTC.